Following are 3 T cell receptor beta chains from one sample sequenced in a study of beta chain features in type 1 diabetes. Their target antigens are unknown. The study reverse transcribed the entire isolated RNA, so it sequenced expressed TCRB transcripts. Using immunoSEQ multiplex PCR, the repertoire was profiled, and TCRdb retains in-frame clones only, with some absent. The sample has 300,000 to 350,000 clones; roughly 14% are singletons. Study conclusions and caveats: TCRB CDR3s were moderately but significantly shorter in Type 1 diabetes patients in all four CD4+ subsets.

Sequencing was carried out using naive CD4+ T cells from blood. The receptors originated from a woman under 30 with type 1 diabetes.

V is TRBV6-4 and J is TRBJ2-3, with TRBD2 as a possible D gene (6 bases). V shed 10 bases and J shed 4 bases, with 15 bases lying between them. The CDR3 extends over 13 amino acids. Germline V gene sequence: CDR1 MRHNA, CDR2 SNTAGT. CDR3 sequence reads: CAIPPGEADTQYF. In nucleotides, the CDR3 is TGTGCCATCCCGCCCGGGGAGGCAGATACGCAGTATTTT.

The chain carries TRBV10-3 and TRBJ2-3, with 7 bases identical to TRBD2. Germline CDR1 reads ENHRY; CDR2 reads SYGVKD. V lost 10 bases to trimming and J lost 4 bases; unmatched junction nucleotides: 14. This CDR3 has 15 amino acids. CDR3 sequence (DNA): TGTGCCACCCTACCCCGGCGGGAGTACGCAGATACGCAGTATTTT. It translates to CATLPRREYADTQYF.

This clone was observed a handful of times. The gene calls are TRBV18 and TRBJ1-5; 7 bases are a match to TRBD1. Trimming took 3 bases from V and 6 from J; bases not matched to a gene: 5. The CDR3 sequence is 14 residues long. Germline CDR1 reads KGHSH; CDR2 reads LQKENI. In DNA form, the CDR3 reads TGTGCCAGCTCACCGACAGGGAAGGGTCAGCCCCAGCATTTT. Its protein is CASSPTGKGQPQHF. The variable domain in full, with the rest retrieved from reference TRBV18 and TRBJ1-5, is NAGVMQNPRHLVRRRGQEARLRCSPMKGHSHVYWYRQLPEEGLKFMVYLQKENIIDESGMPKERFSAEFPKEGPSILRIQQVVRGDSAAYFCASSPTGKGQPQHFGDGTRLSIL.